This paragraph reports one TCR beta chain. This CDR3 has 16 amino acids. CDR1 and CDR2 from the germline V gene are SGHAT and FQNNGV. V shed 1 base and J 5 bases; nucleotides not matched to a gene: 7. Sequencing was performed with immunoSEQ multiplex PCR; in TCRdb, only in-frame clones are kept and a portion is missing. The sample has fewer than 80,000 clones, approximately 81% seen once. The data originate from a study of OX40 agonist ivuxolimab in advanced cancers. Background on the study: While on treatment, patients had intravenous ivuxolimab at 0.01 to 10 mg/kg every 2 weeks. Dose-escalation patients had hepatocellular carcinoma, melanoma, renal cell or head and neck cancer. A partial response was reached by three patients: one with hepatocellular carcinoma and two with cutaneous melanoma.

The input for sequencing was CD4+ or CD8+ T cells sorted from blood, taken in a trial of the OX40 agonist ivuxolimab. The chain combines TRBV11-2 with TRBJ1-4; TRBD1 matches 7 bases. The clonotype originates from an adult with an advanced solid tumor such as melanoma, head and neck, liver or kidney cancer. CDR3 sequence (DNA): TGTGCCAGCAGCTTAGGTACCGCAGGGGGGAATGAAAAACTGTTTTTT. The encoded protein is CASSLGTAGGNEKLFF. Together with reference TRBV11-2 and TRBJ1-4, the CDR3 gives the full variable domain: EAGVAQSPRYKIIEKRQSVAFWCNPISGHATLYWYQQILGQGPKLLIQFQNNGVVDDSQLPKDRFSAERLKGVDSTLKIQPAKLEDSAVYLCASSLGTAGGNEKLFFGSGTQLSVL.